This T cell receptor beta chain comes out of a study of cytomegalovirus exposure and HLA in healthy donors (TCRdb year 2017). Background for the entire study: An earlier analysis of roughly 630 of the donors reported 276 Gb of sequence data and more than 90 million unique TCR beta sequences from some 180 million T cells. Approximately 310 gigabases of sequencing data and approximately 85 million unique TCR sequences were included in an early release covering roughly 600 HLA-typed donors. The genetic ancestry cluster associated with self-reported Caucasian donors included 80% to 90% of the 398 genotyped donors. The study aimed to test whether signatures of past pathogen exposure could be identified by cataloging public T cell receptors. The study used immunosequencing to profile the T cell repertoires of under 700 subjects and linked those repertoires to cytomegalovirus serostatus. Besides the first cohort of under 700 subjects, a separate validation cohort made up of 90 to 150 different subjects was used. To predict cytomegalovirus infection status, the study brought together high-throughput TCR immunosequencing, statistical association of individual TCRs with disease status, and machine learning. To study patterns of TCR occurrence, a later analysis re-analyzed previously published TCR beta repertoires from more than 550 donors and added high-resolution HLA genotyping. Rather than drawing on any new phenotypic data, the later analysis identified candidate immune exposures from TCR beta sequences and the way those sequences occurred across donors. An earlier analysis of roughly 600 of the donors used high-throughput TCR beta sequencing to judge whether each TCR beta V gene segment behaved as functional or pseudogenic. Donor age, sex, ethnicity and CMV serostatus were compiled together with the repertoire data. A later genetic analysis used genome-wide SNP genotypes for about 60% of the 666 donors, treating that subset as a discovery cohort. All discovery cohort repertoires had been generated using a single sequencing platform. Class I and class II HLA loci were covered by the typing at four-digit resolution. The number of typed donors differed by locus: about 620-630 for A, B, C, DRB1 and DQB1; approximately 530 for DQA1; around 580 for DPA1; and roughly 450 for DPB1. Four to six DR-DQ haplotypes were handled as single units for association and clustering, since linkage in the cohort was strong. On average, around 230,000 unique TCR beta nucleotide sequences were sequenced per donor among fewer than 500 genotyped donors of the cohort, with roughly 20% of those sequences being non-productive.

Libraries were prepared through the immunoSEQ multiplex PCR assay. For the multiplex PCR, a mixture combining 60 forward primers for TCR Vbeta segments and 13 reverse primers for TCR Jbeta segments was used. The CDR3 region of rearranged TCR beta genes was amplified from genomic DNA with a multiplex PCR assay. On the Illumina HiSeq System, the amplified TCR beta libraries were sequenced as 87-base-pair reads. The study's own analysis went as follows. Across the roughly 640 repertoires, a later analysis counted roughly 84 million unique TCR beta chains, 8.5 million to 12 million of which were shared by at least two donors. Raw reads were error-corrected and collapsed into unique sequences by a nearest-neighbor algorithm in which closely related sequences were merged to remove PCR and sequencing errors. Alignment of CDR3 sequences to IMGT reference sequences was used to assign V, D and J gene segments. Each retained sequence needed at least a six-nucleotide match to both a V gene segment and a J gene segment. Rearrangements were called productive when the CDR3 lacked stop codons and stayed in frame with V and J; all others were non-productive. CDR3 was defined according to IMGT convention as the region running from the second conserved V-encoded cysteine to the conserved J-encoded phenylalanine. The earlier analysis of some 580 of the donors excluded any sequence lacking an unambiguous match to a single V gene segment. In an earlier analysis of several hundred of the donors, V segments were called functional above 56.7% productive rearrangements and were called segregating when the between-donor standard deviation exceeded 5%. A statistical classification framework was developed to diagnose cytomegalovirus status using the catalog of TCR beta chain sequences. V and J gene assignment, in a later analysis, came from comparing TCR nucleotide sequences with IMGT/GENE-DB human TR gene sequences. The TCRdist pipeline was used in a later analysis to assign CDR3 sequences and most-parsimonious VDJ recombination scenarios. A later analysis defined each TCR beta chain by its CDR3 amino acid sequence plus V-gene family, and excluded reads lacking a unique V-gene family. A later analysis removed several hundred highly shared, low-generation-probability nucleotide sequences to deal with suspected cross-contamination and a sequencing artifact. In a later analysis, a clonal expansion index for each public chain was calculated from normalized within-repertoire ranks of inferred template counts. A later analysis computed generation probabilities with a VDJ recombination model fitted to out-of-frame rearrangements, and checked the results against IGoR. A later analysis scored TCR-TCR, TCR-HLA and TCR-CMV co-occurrence with hypergeometric tests, applying a repertoire-size bias correction to TCR pairs. A later analysis estimated false discovery rates by permuting HLA or CMV assignments 20 times. In a later analysis, co-occurring TCRs were grouped using DBSCAN, with TCRdist sequence similarity added in when clustering inside HLA-allele-positive subsets. Repertoires with fewer than 30,000 or more than 120,000 public chains were left out of co-occurrence clustering, as were four to six repertoires with anomalous nucleotide sharing. TCRdb re-hosts the immuneACCESS table, in-frame sequences only. Its copies lack some clones; in the studies checked, an unresolved V gene accounts for under half of them, and the cause for the rest is not known. D and trimming were read from the DNA, whereas the V and J calls and clone size are those reported in that table. This sample is represented by around 170,000 clones; around 81% of them were singletons. Around 6% of the sample goes to the ten largest clones.

This clone was found a few times. The antigen it binds to is not known. No much larger clonotype is one base removed from it; base qualities were not supplied. The cohort consisted of 650 to 850 healthy bone marrow donors. At the time of sampling, all cohort members were nominally healthy, though unrecorded immune exposures were likely present. The donor tested CMV seronegative and was one of the 352 seronegative cohort members. Every donor gave a peripheral blood sample, and the peripheral blood mononuclear cells from that sample were used for TCR beta sequencing. The Qiagen DNeasy Blood Extraction Kit was used to extract genomic DNA from the blood cell samples. Study-wide conclusions, independent of this receptor: Across donors, most TCR sequences were observed very rarely, whereas some public TCRs were present in many individuals. In both the original and validation cohorts, the classifier was reported to diagnose cytomegalovirus status with high specificity and sensitivity. Sequencing depth was assumed to be roughly uniform across donors in the presence/absence analyses, though that assumption may not hold. CMV serostatus was the only immune exposure information available for the cohort. An earlier analysis of approximately 590 of the donors showed that most TCR beta V segments appeared in productive rearrangements either about 90% or about 30% of the time, which broadly matched IMGT annotations. An association between a missense DCLRE1C variant and V-gene and J-gene trimming of TCR beta chains was found in a later genetic analysis and replicated in an independent cohort. A later analysis associated 15,000 to 20,000 TCR beta sequences with specific HLA alleles at a false discovery rate of 0.05. Because HLA typing was unavailable for some donors at each locus, only the typed subset was used in association tests. Some IMGT-functional V segments, including TRBV6-2 and TRBV6-3, could not be told apart with the 87-base-pair reads, so those segments were excluded. Several of the top co-occurrence clusters appeared to be linked to parvovirus B19, influenza, CMV and Epstein-Barr virus, according to a later analysis. This cohort had only TCR beta chains sequenced, and the lack of alpha or paired-chain data limited which features could be detected. A later analysis found that HLA-associated TCR beta chains were more clonally expanded and had lower generation probabilities than equally common non-associated chains. A later analysis found that TCR association rates varied across HLA loci, with DRB1 alleles showing the most associated TCRs and HLA-C alleles the fewest. Three of the identified cytomegalovirus-associated TCR beta chains were confirmed in vitro to be specific for cytomegalovirus antigens. It was suggested by the authors that the approach could potentially be generalized to other disease states and immunological phenotypes. Correlated functional status among segregating V segments might be attributable to linkage disequilibrium, but an unknown experimental factor could not be ruled out. In a later analysis, most CMV-associated TCR beta chains were found to appear HLA-restricted, with HLA associations seemingly driven largely by CMV exposure. The study listed 164 TCR beta chains as associated with cytomegalovirus. Strong co-occurrence of HLA alleles, especially DR and DQ, made assigning TCR associations to individual alleles difficult. The earlier analysis of some 560 of the donors excluded approximately 17 rarely observed V segments, including chromosome 9 orphons, because counts were too low. A cluster of highly shared sequence variants was judged likely to represent a technical artifact of the sequencing pipeline. A further reported finding was that TCR beta sequences accurately predicted the HLA-A and HLA-B alleles for most subjects in the first cohort. In a later genetic analysis, fewer N-insertions in productive TCRs were reported among donors in an Asian-associated ancestry cluster than the roughly 700-donor mean.

The germline V gene (reference sequence) sets CDR1 to SEHNR and CDR2 to FQNEAQ. V and J are trimmed by 5 bases and 1 base, and the gene matches miss 16 bases of the junction. The CDR3 has 19 amino acids, counting the end cysteine and phenylalanine. Just the 57-base CDR3 DNA is kept, in frame starting at base 1. This TCR was recovered from a man aged 35-49 years in good health and CMV-seronegative. The specimen sequenced was PBMCs. Recombination linked TRBV7-9 to TRBJ1-2, and TRBD1 matches 10 of the central bases. The DNA sequence reads TGTGCCAGCAGCCGAGATAACCGGGACAGGGGCCTCCTTAACTATGGCTACACCTTC. This gives the protein CASSRDNRDRGLLNYGYTF. Supplemented by the reference TRBV7-9 and TRBJ1-2 proteins around the CDR3, the complete variable domain is DTGVSQNPRHKITKRGQNVTFRCDPISEHNRLYWYRQTLGQGPEFLTYFQNEAQLEKSRLLSDRFSAERPKGSFSTLEIQRTEQGDSAMYLCASSRDNRDRGLLNYGYTFGSGTRLTVV.